A single sample is the source of the 15 T cell receptor beta chains below, sequenced in a study of Ad26.COV2.S vaccination and SARS-CoV-2 variants. The treatment was: roughly 20 received Ad26.COV2.S at low or high dose, single or two shots; about 5 received placebo; per-sample allocation not given. Sampling occurred on day 63 after the first vaccine or placebo injection. TCRdb's table, derived via immunoSEQ multiplex PCR, lists solely in-frame clones and lacks some. The table records fewer than 400,000 clones, around 90% of them present only once. The material sequenced was peripheral blood, taken in a trial of Ad26.COV2.S vaccine versus placebo. The receptors were gathered from a person between 18 and 59 years old who received the Ad26.COV2.S COVID-19 vaccine or a placebo.

V gene TRBV29-1 combines with J gene TRBJ2-3; no clear D. Germline-derived CDR1 and CDR2 are SQVTM and ANQGSEA. There are 14 residues in the CDR3. V was shortened by 3 bases and J by 1 base, with 11 bases between the two germline ends. CDR3 sequence (DNA): TGCAGCGTTGATGGGGTGAGCGGCACAGATACGCAGTATTTT. As protein: CSVDGVSGTDTQYF.

The CDR3 loop is CASSGGVLDYGYTF. CDR3 nucleotide sequence: TGTGCCAGCAGTGGGGGGGTCTTAGACTATGGCTACACCTTC. V usage is TRBV27 and J usage is TRBJ1-2; TRBD1 is a possible D gene (5 bases). This CDR3 region has 14 residues. V was pared by 5 bases and J by 3 bases, with 13 bases between. Germline loops: CDR1 MNHEY, CDR2 SMNVEV (reference sequence).

The sample holds one count of this clone. V is TRBV7-8 and J is TRBJ1-1; TRBD1 is a possible D gene (5 bases). Germline CDR1 reads SGHVS; CDR2 reads FQNEAQ. The CDR3 consists of 14 residues. Trimming took 1 base from V and 5 from J, leaving 11 bases between them. CDR3 region: CASSLVQGGTEAFF. CDR3 DNA: TGTGCCAGCAGCTTAGTTCAGGGCGGGACTGAAGCTTTCTTT.

This chain uses TRBV6-1 with TRBJ1-1, with TRBD1 matching over 9 bases. Per germline, CDR1 MNHNS and CDR2 SASEGT. V lost 6 bases to trimming and J lost 5 bases; unmatched junction nucleotides: 10. This CDR3 contains 15 residues. This chain's CDR3 is CASRQVRDRVTEAFF. CDR3 nucleotides: TGTGCCAGCAGACAGGTGCGGGACAGGGTTACTGAAGCTTTCTTT.

This chain connects TRBV6-5 to TRBJ2-1; TRBD1 aligns across 11 bases. With V trimmed by 8 bases and J by 1 base, 1 base remained unmatched. CDR1 and CDR2 from the germline V gene are MNHEY and SVGAGI. The CDR3 runs 14 residues. CDR3 nucleotide sequence: TGTGCCAGCCGGGACAGGGGGTCCTACAATGAGCAGTTCTTC. Translated: CASRDRGSYNEQFF.

CDR3 nucleotide sequence: TGTGCCAGCACTCCCGGGGGCTTCGGTGGCTACACCTTC. This gives the protein CASTPGGFGGYTF. The chain links TRBV6-6 to TRBJ1-2, with D perhaps matching TRBD1 (6 bases). This CDR3 contains 13 residues. V was trimmed by 7 bases and J by 7 bases, leaving 16 bases between them. Germline CDR1 and CDR2: MNHNY and SVGAGI (reference sequence).

This clone was detected once. This chain uses TRBV4-2 with TRBJ1-6; no clear D gene. From germline, CDR1 is LGHNA and CDR2 YNFKEQ. The CDR3 contains 16 residues. V lost 1 base to trimming and J lost 6 bases, with 13 bases between them. CDR3 in DNA: TGTGCCAGCAGCCAAGGACCGGGCCCGGGTAATTCACCCCTCCACTTT. Its protein product is CASSQGPGPGNSPLHF.

CDR3 region: CASSSHPAGVYNEQFF. The CDR3 DNA reads TGTGCCAGCAGTTCTCACCCAGCGGGCGTCTACAATGAGCAGTTCTTC. The chain couples TRBV28 to TRBJ2-1; possibly TRBD2 for D (6 bases). Trimming left V 4 bases short and J 3 bases short, with 16 bases between. In germline, CDR1 is MDHEN, CDR2 SYDVKM. This CDR3 has 16 amino acids.

The chain links TRBV5-3 to TRBJ2-3; TRBD2 agrees at 11 bases. TRBV5-3 belongs to the ORF category, with a function that is uncertain. This CDR3 has 16 amino acids. Trimming cost V 4 bases and J 1 base; bases outside gene matches: 5. The CDR3 loop is CARSPGLAGRTDTQYF. The CDR3 DNA reads TGTGCCAGAAGCCCCGGACTAGCGGGCCGCACAGATACGCAGTATTTT.

V gene TRBV24-1 combines with J gene TRBJ2-1; either TRBD1 or TRBD2 may supply D (6 bases each). V dropped 9 bases and J dropped 8 bases, with 19 bases sitting between them. The CDR3 totals 14 residues. Per germline, CDR1 KGHDR and CDR2 SFDVKD. The CDR3 DNA reads as TGTGCCACCTGGGGGCGGGGTTGGGTGGATGAGCAGTTCTTC. This encodes CATWGRGWVDEQFF.

The V gene is TRBV5-1, the J gene TRBJ1-4; D unresolved. CDR1 and CDR2 (germline): SGHRS, YFSETQ. V was trimmed by 4 bases and J by 3 bases, leaving 10 bases between them. The CDR3 consists of 14 residues. In DNA form, the CDR3 reads TGCGCCAGCAGCGCAAGGGCCCCTAATGAAAAACTGTTTTTT. Translation gives CASSARAPNEKLFF.

This clone was recorded at least ten times. The chain is built from TRBV15 and TRBJ1-5, with 11 bases lining up with TRBD1. The length of the CDR3 is 16 residues. The germline CDR1 and CDR2 sequences are LNHNV and YYDKDF (reference sequence). Trimming took 2 bases from V and 6 from J; bases not matched to a gene: 6. The CDR3 nucleotides read TGTGCCACCAGCAGATGGACAGGGGGCCCAAGTCAGCCCCAGCATTTT. This translates into CATSRWTGGPSQPQHF.

The V gene is TRBV7-9, the J gene TRBJ1-2; TRBD1 might be the D (5 bases). The CDR3 contains 15 residues. The germline V gene has CDR1 SEHNR and CDR2 FQNEAQ (reference sequence). V shed 5 bases and J shed 6 bases, with 19 bases lying between them. The CDR3 DNA reads TGTGCCAGCAGCCTCTGGGACGAGCCGACTCATGGCTACACCTTC. Translation gives CASSLWDEPTHGYTF.

The V and J genes are TRBV3-1 (or the pseudogene TRBV3-2) and TRBJ1-1, with D maybe TRBD1 (5 bases). The CDR3 totals 14 residues. Germline loops: CDR1 LGHDT, CDR2 YNNKEL (reference sequence). V dropped 4 bases and J dropped 11 bases, with 20 bases sitting between them. The CDR3 DNA reads as TGTGCCAGCAGCCCGGGGCCAGCGGGATATTACGCTTTCTTT. Its translation: CASSPGPAGYYAFF.

The CDR3 nucleotides are TGTGCCAGCAGCCGAGAGCGCAGGGATCAAGAGACCCAGTACTTC. Amino acid sequence: CASSRERRDQETQYF. The V and J genes are TRBV3-1 (or the pseudogene TRBV3-2) and TRBJ2-5; tentatively, D is TRBD1 (5 bases). The CDR3 covers 15 residues. V lost 4 bases to trimming and J lost 2 bases, with 14 bases between them. Germline CDR1 reads LGHDT; CDR2 reads YNNKEL (reference sequence).